The source of this T cell receptor (beta chain) is a study of blood T cell repertoires in COVID-19. In the study overall: Sample material is recorded as cDNA or gDNA derived from T cells, B-cell-depleted T cells, or PBMCs.

The assay was immunoSEQ multiplex PCR, and TCRdb's table has in-frame clones only and misses some. In the table there are around 200,000 clones, just under 90% of which are singletons. This clone was seen just once. J was trimmed by 4 bases and V by 2 bases; bases with no gene match: 5. There are 16 residues in the CDR3. Germline CDR1 and CDR2: LNHNV and YYDKDF (reference sequence). The rearrangement links TRBV15 to TRBJ2-1; 10 bases fit TRBD2. The specimen sequenced was PBMCs or T cells enriched from blood (not recorded which). The sequence was obtained from a man younger than 40 who had recovered from COVID-19. CDR3 region: CATSRPLAGAYNEQFF. Here the CDR3 DNA reads TGTGCCACCAGCAGACCCCTAGCGGGGGCGTACAATGAGCAGTTCTTC.